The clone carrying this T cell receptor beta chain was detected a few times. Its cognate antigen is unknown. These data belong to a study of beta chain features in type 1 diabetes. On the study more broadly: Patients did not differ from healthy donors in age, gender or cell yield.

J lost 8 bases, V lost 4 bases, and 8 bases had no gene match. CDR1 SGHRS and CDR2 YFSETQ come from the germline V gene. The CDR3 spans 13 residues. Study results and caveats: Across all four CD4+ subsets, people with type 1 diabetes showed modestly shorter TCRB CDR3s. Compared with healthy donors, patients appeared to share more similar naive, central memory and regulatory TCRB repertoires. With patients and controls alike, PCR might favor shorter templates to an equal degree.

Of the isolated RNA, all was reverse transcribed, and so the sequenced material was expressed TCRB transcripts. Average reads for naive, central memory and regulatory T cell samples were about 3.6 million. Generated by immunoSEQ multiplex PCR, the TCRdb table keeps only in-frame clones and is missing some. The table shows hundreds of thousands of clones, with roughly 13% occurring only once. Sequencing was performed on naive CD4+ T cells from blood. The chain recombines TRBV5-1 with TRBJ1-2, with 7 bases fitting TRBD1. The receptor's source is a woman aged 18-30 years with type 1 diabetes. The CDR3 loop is CASSPPTGLGYTF. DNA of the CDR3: TGCGCCAGCAGCCCACCGACAGGGTTGGGCTACACCTTC.